These 10 T cell receptor beta chains share one sample of origin, sequenced in a study of T cells after yellow fever vaccination. TCRdb used MiXCR to reprocess the 5' RACE reads, holding one entry per CDR3 protein. The sample lists 40,000 to 55,000 distinct CDR3 sequences, approximately 7% occurring once. The sample in question was CD8+ T cells not binding an NS4B(214-222) dextramer, sorted from PBMCs, obtained 45 days after the first yellow fever vaccination. The receptors come from a man between 18 and 29 years old who received the YFV17D yellow fever vaccine.

The chain couples TRBV9 to TRBJ1-3; 7 positions match TRBD1. The CDR3 is 13 residues long. From germline, CDR1 is SGDLS and CDR2 YYNGEE. Trimming at V came to 5 bases and at J to 3 bases, leaving 2 bases not matched to a gene. CDR3 in amino acids: CASRDRDGNTIYF. The CDR3 DNA follows: TGTGCCAGCAGAGACAGGGATGGAAACACCATATATTTT. Full variable domain (outside the CDR3, taken from reference TRBV9 and TRBJ1-3): DSGVTQTPKHLITATGQRVTLRCSPRSGDLSVYWYQQSLDQGLQFLIQYYNGEERAKGNILERFSAQQFPDLHSELNLSSLELGDSALYFCASRDRDGNTIYFGEGSWLTVV.

The chain links TRBV29-1 to TRBJ2-5; D perhaps matches TRBD2 (7 bases). The CDR3 length is 14 residues. V lost 1 base and J 1 base, leaving 10 bases between the germline ends. Germline values: CDR1 SQVTM, CDR2 ANQGSEA. CDR3 DNA sequence: TGCAGCGTTGAAGGGGCGGGGGCCCAAGAGACCCAGTACTTC. Translation: CSVEGAGAQETQYF.

Only a few counts were recorded for this clonotype. This CDR3 reads CASSSGQFVRYTF. The DNA for the CDR3 is TGTGCCAGCAGTTCGGGACAGTTTGTCCGCTACACCTTC. J is TRBJ1-2 and V is TRBV6-5; 7 nucleotides align to TRBD1. The CDR3 is 13 amino acids. Germline CDR1 MNHEY, CDR2 SVGAGI. With 4 bases clipped from V and 9 bases from J, the junction kept 8 bases outside the gene matches.

J is TRBJ2-2 and V is TRBV5-4, with 7 bases that match TRBD2. Trimming took 3 bases from V and 3 from J; bases not matched to a gene: 11. This CDR3 contains 17 residues. Looked up from germline, CDR1 is SGHNT and CDR2 is YYREEE (reference sequence). CDR3 sequence reads: CASSWEGKETYTGELFF. The CDR3 region has the DNA TGTGCCAGCAGCTGGGAGGGGAAAGAAACCTACACCGGGGAGCTGTTTTTT. Using reference TRBV5-4 and TRBJ2-2 for the parts outside the CDR3, the full variable domain is ETGVTQSPTHLIKTRGQQVTLRCSSQSGHNTVSWYQQALGQGPQFIFQYYREEENGRGNFPPRFSGLQFPNYSSELNVNALELDDSALYLCASSWEGKETYTGELFFGEGSRLTVL.

This clonotype has only a few counts. The chain employs TRBV11-2 and TRBJ2-2; D gene unclear. CDR3 size: 14 residues. Germline lookup yields CDR1 SGHAT and CDR2 FQNNGV. The germline V and J ends were trimmed by 1 base and 6 bases, with 9 bases remaining between them. The DNA for the CDR3 is TGTGCCAGCAGCTTAGTCTCGGTGGCCGGGGAGCTGTTTTTT. Its protein product is CASSLVSVAGELFF.

This clonotype was detected ten times or more. The gene calls are TRBV4-1 and TRBJ1-1; no definite D call. Trimming removed 0 bases at V and 5 bases at J, with 13 bases between. The germline V gene encodes CDR1 MGHRA and CDR2 YSYEKL. This CDR3 is 15 amino acids long. The CDR3 nucleotides are TGCGCCAGCAGCCAAGAGCAGTGGGGAGGGACTGAAGCTTTCTTT. This sequence encodes CASSQEQWGGTEAFF.

This clonotype turned up a few times. The rearrangement uses TRBV6-5 and TRBJ1-1; 8 bases are shared with TRBD1. The CDR3 sequence is 14 residues long. Trimming took 4 bases from V and 11 from J; bases not matched to a gene: 12. Germline assignment: CDR1 MNHEY and CDR2 SVGAGI. Here the CDR3 DNA reads TGTGCCAGCAGTTTCCTGGCCCCGGGACAGGACGCTTTCTTT. Its translation is CASSFLAPGQDAFF.

This clonotype appeared a few times. The chain links TRBV7-2 to TRBJ2-7; no clear D gene. The V gene's germline CDR1 is SGHTA and CDR2 FQGNSA. V gave up 5 bases and J gave up 0 bases, with 5 bases separating them. This CDR3 has 12 residues. DNA of the CDR3: TGTGCCAGCAGCACCCTCTCCTACGAGCAGTACTTC. Translation: CASSTLSYEQYF.

At least ten counts were recorded for this clonotype. The chain combines TRBV7-6 with TRBJ2-2; D possibly corresponds to TRBD1 (6 bases). The CDR3 is 17 amino acids. V was trimmed by 5 bases and J by 0 bases, leaving 16 bases between them. Germline CDR1 is SGHVS and CDR2 is FNYEAQ. CDR3 in amino acids: CASSRGTGPANTGELFF. The CDR3 DNA reads TGTGCCAGCAGCCGAGGCACAGGGCCCGCGAACACCGGGGAGCTGTTTTTT. Supplemented by reference TRBV7-6 and TRBJ2-2, the full variable domain reads GAGVSQSPRYKVTKRGQDVALRCDPISGHVSLYWYRQALGQGPEFLTYFNYEAQQDKSGLPNDRFSAERPEGSISTLTIQRTEQRDSAMYRCASSRGTGPANTGELFFGEGSRLTVL.

The chain joins TRBV5-5 to TRBJ2-1; TRBD1 matches at 9 bases. The germline V gene encodes CDR1 SGHKS and CDR2 YYEKEE (reference sequence). The CDR3 totals 17 residues. Trimming took 4 bases from V and 4 from J; bases not matched to a gene: 12. CDR3 DNA sequence: TGTGCCAGCAGCACAATCCCGTGGGGACAGGGATACAATGAGCAGTTCTTC. Translated, it gives CASSTIPWGQGYNEQFF.